The rows below give T cell receptor beta chains drawn from one sample of a study of blood T cell repertoires in COVID-19. Produced via immunoSEQ multiplex PCR; TCRdb's table is partial and in-frame only. The sample lists 56,000 or so clones; around 86% were seen once. Sequenced: peripheral blood. Receptors originate from a human donor in a cohort sampled during active COVID-19. Each CDR3 is given with its conserved first and last residue.

CDR3 length	J gene	V gene	CDR3 protein
17	TRBJ2-3	TRBV6-1	CASSGVPGLAESDTQYF
14	TRBJ2-5	TRBV4-2	CASSQGGDGETQYF
15	TRBJ2-1	TRBV11-3	CASSRGTGGKGEQFF
14	TRBJ2-3	TRBV9	CASSVGGLTDTQYF
15	TRBJ2-2	TRBV28	CASSPTGPNTGELFF
15	TRBJ2-3	TRBV6-5	CASSYSTSGRETQYF
14	TRBJ2-7	TRBV10-3	CASATDHGVYEQYF
12	TRBJ1-1	TRBV7-9	CASSWGGTEAFF
15	TRBJ2-7	TRBV2	CASSETGGFSYEQYF
18	TRBJ2-4	TRBV5-6	CASSPMGPGQLAKNIQYF
14	TRBJ2-3	TRBV6-4	CASSSSGGTDTQYF
14	TRBJ1-5	TRBV5-1	CASSLAGGLQPQHF
16	TRBJ2-2	TRBV18	CAGADRDLLNTGELFF
16	TRBJ1-3	TRBV29-1	CSAVSGTISSGNTIYF
16	TRBJ2-3	TRBV12-5	CASGLGGGLSTDTQYF
14	TRBJ2-3	TRBV7-6	CASSQGLWGDTQYF
11	TRBJ2-3	TRBV12-5	CASGGGTGPYF
15	TRBJ2-7	TRBV27	CASSLRPSHPYEQYF
14	TRBJ2-5	TRBV2	CASSEVTVQETQYF
13	TRBJ1-5	TRBV6-1	CASSEDQGQPQHF
14	TRBJ2-7	TRBV5-8	CASSWDRTFGEQYF
10	TRBJ2-1	TRBV29-1	CSVSTGEQFF
15	TRBJ2-5	TRBV5-4	CASSLAGMGGETQYF
16	TRBJ2-7	TRBV7-9	CASSLAAGTGSYEQYF
15	TRBJ2-7	TRBV6-5	CASSYSGQPGLEQYF
15	TRBJ1-2	TRBV19	CASSIGAGGNYGYTF
15	TRBJ1-4	TRBV4-1	CASSQDGTGNEKLFF
13	TRBJ2-7	TRBV28	CASSSPGETEQYF
15	TRBJ2-1	TRBV5-1	CASSLASASYNEQFF
19	TRBJ1-1	TRBV19	CASSMVFGAGGRINTEAFF
16	TRBJ2-5	TRBV4-1	CASSQESSAAGETQYF
13	TRBJ1-3	TRBV6-1	CASQGTPGNTIYF
16	TRBJ2-2	TRBV7-2	CASTISGGGAIGELFF
14	TRBJ1-2	TRBV10-3	CAISEVDNNYGYTF
14	TRBJ2-1	TRBV10-3	CATLAGVDYNEQFF
13	TRBJ2-3	TRBV19	CASSYQGSDTQYF
15	TRBJ2-2	TRBV2	CASLRGLVGTGELFF
14	TRBJ2-7	TRBV6-6	CASTATKPGYEQYF
15	TRBJ1-5	TRBV10-3	CAISDGSDGDQPQHF
16	TRBJ2-4	TRBV25-1	CASSERTDLAKNIQYF
12	TRBJ1-1	TRBV5-1	CANPTGAPVAFF
14	TRBJ2-7	TRBV6-5	CASRSGPPPYEQYF
13	TRBJ1-6	TRBV29-1	CSSGTGSNSPLHF
13	TRBJ2-7	TRBV7-9	CASSLVRDSEQYF
14	TRBJ2-3	TRBV7-2	CASSSGQGEVAQYF
17	TRBJ2-5	TRBV9	CASSVGLGLAGQETQYF
13	TRBJ1-6	TRBV6-5	CASSPRENSPLHF
14	TRBJ2-5	TRBV10-3	CAISFSGRVETQYF
14	TRBJ2-7	TRBV5-8	CASSKAGFSYEQYF
15	TRBJ2-3	TRBV15	CATRWWDRTPDTQYF
16	TRBJ2-6	TRBV18	CASSPLGGTGANVLTF
15	TRBJ2-3	TRBV5-1	CASSFGQGGSDTQYF
13	TRBJ2-2	TRBV6-4	CASSESPTGELFF
17	TRBJ2-3	TRBV5-1	CASSLEGTSGRGDTQYF